This passage covers 27 T cell receptor beta chains from one sample sequenced in a study of shared T cell receptors in the human thymus. Measured with immunoSEQ multiplex PCR; TCRdb has only the in-frame clones, and not every one. Counted here are 540,000 or so clones, approximately 80% occurring once; the ten biggest clones make up approximately 0.013%. The sample also formed part of further work on human thymus T cells.

Sequencing was performed on thymocytes. These receptors originate from a boy under two years old with a congenital heart defect.

V is TRBV10-3 and J is TRBJ2-7; 8 bases align to TRBD2. From germline, CDR1 is ENHRY and CDR2 SYGVKD. V lost 1 base and J lost 4; bases outside the gene matches: 6. The CDR3 spans 15 residues. In DNA, the CDR3 is TGTGCCATCAGTGAGTTAGGGACTAGGAATTACGAGCAGTACTTC. It specifies CAISELGTRNYEQYF.

The chain combines TRBV6-5 with TRBJ2-7, with 7 positions matching TRBD1. V was pared by 10 bases and J by 6 bases, with 12 bases of the junction left unmatched. This CDR3 contains 13 residues. CDR1 is MNHEY, CDR2 SVGAGI, per germline. This chain's CDR3 is CATLTGAGGEQYF. The CDR3 DNA sequence: TGTGCCACCCTCACAGGGGCAGGGGGCGAGCAGTACTTC.

The chain combines TRBV4-1 with TRBJ2-2; 14 bases align to TRBD2. V was pared by 5 bases and J by 7 bases, with 6 bases of the junction left unmatched. Germline V gene data show CDR1 as MGHRA and CDR2 as YSYEKL. This CDR3 has 16 residues. The CDR3 reads CASSAGLAGGGGELFF. CDR3 bases: TGCGCCAGCAGCGCCGGACTAGCGGGAGGTGGCGGGGAGCTGTTTTTT.

This chain connects TRBV4-1 to TRBJ2-1; D perhaps matches TRBD1 (5 bases). CDR3 size: 14 residues. Germline CDR1 is MGHRA and CDR2 is YSYEKL. V was trimmed by 1 base and J by 6 bases, leaving 10 bases between them. In DNA form, the CDR3 reads TGCGCCAGCAGCCAAGTCCAGGGAAGCAATGAGCAGTTCTTC. Translation gives CASSQVQGSNEQFF.

The chain uses TRBV10-3 and TRBJ1-5; D might be TRBD1 (6 bases). The CDR3 covers 13 residues. Germline V gene lookup returns CDR1 ENHRY and CDR2 SYGVKD. Trimming left V 5 bases short and J 6 bases short, with 11 bases between. Here the CDR3 DNA reads TGTGCCATCAGTAAGGGGGAAGGTCAGCCCCAGCATTTT. Its translation is CAISKGEGQPQHF.

CDR3 sequence reads: CASSLTGSYGYTF. The CDR3 nucleotides are TGCGCCAGCAGCTTAACGGGGAGCTATGGCTACACCTTC. The chain combines TRBV5-1 with TRBJ1-2; no firm D call. This CDR3 is 13 amino acids long. Deletions cut 2 bases from V and 4 bases from J, with 9 bases between. Germline loops: CDR1 SGHRS, CDR2 YFSETQ.

The DNA for the CDR3 is TGTGCCAGCAGTGAACTGGGGAGGTCCCAAGAGACCCAGTACTTC. It yields the protein CASSELGRSQETQYF. J is TRBJ2-5 and V is TRBV25-1, with D perhaps matching TRBD2 (6 bases). V was cut by 2 bases and J by 1 base, with 11 bases left in between. Germline V gene sequence: CDR1 MGHDK, CDR2 SYGVNS. The CDR3 loop spans 15 amino acids.

This chain connects TRBV7-9 to TRBJ1-1; D not certain. Trimming removed 3 bases from V and 1 base from J, with 3 bases in between. Germline lookup yields CDR1 SEHNR and CDR2 FQNEAQ (reference sequence). The CDR3 has 12 residues. The CDR3 DNA reads TGTGCCAGCAGCTTCGGGAACACTGAAGCTTTCTTT. Amino acid sequence: CASSFGNTEAFF.

V usage is TRBV28 and J usage is TRBJ2-1; 7 bases are shared with TRBD1. This CDR3 contains 17 residues. Unmatched junction bases numbered 15, after V lost 4 bases and J lost 6 bases. Looked up from germline, CDR1 is MDHEN and CDR2 is SYDVKM. Written as DNA, the CDR3 is TGTGCCAGCAGTTCGCGGCAATCAGGGGGAGCACCCAATGAGCAGTTCTTC. Its translation: CASSSRQSGGAPNEQFF.

This clone was detected only a few times. The CDR3 sequence is CASSPTSRDYGYTF. As DNA, the CDR3 is TGTGCCAGTAGCCCTACGAGCAGGGACTATGGCTACACCTTC. This chain joins TRBV19 and TRBJ1-2; tentative D call: TRBD1 (5 bases). Germline V gene data show CDR1 as LNHDA and CDR2 as SQIVND (reference sequence). Trimming left V 6 bases short and J 3 bases short, with 14 bases between. The CDR3 totals 14 residues.

This clone occurred once. This rearrangement joins TRBV18 to TRBJ2-2, with TRBD2 as a possible D gene (5 bases). The V gene's germline CDR1 is KGHSH and CDR2 LQKENI. The CDR3 runs 15 residues. Trimming stripped 0 bases from V and 2 bases from J, with 7 bases between. For the CDR3, the DNA is TGTGCCAGCTCACCACCGGGAGCCAACACCGGGGAGCTGTTTTTT. Amino acid sequence: CASSPPGANTGELFF.

This clone appeared once. The J gene is TRBJ2-1, the V gene TRBV28; 12 nucleotides line up with TRBD2. This CDR3 contains 17 residues. With 6 bases clipped from V and 1 base from J, the junction kept 7 bases outside the gene matches. Germline V gene lookup returns CDR1 MDHEN and CDR2 SYDVKM. CDR3 in amino acids: CASSPGLAGPSYNEQFF. CDR3 coding DNA: TGTGCCAGCAGCCCCGGACTAGCGGGGCCTTCCTACAATGAGCAGTTCTTC.

This clone was observed a handful of times. The rearrangement uses TRBV10-1 and TRBJ1-3; D ambiguous. V dropped 6 bases and J dropped 8 bases, with 17 bases sitting between them. Looked up from germline, CDR1 is WNHNN and CDR2 is SYGVQD (reference sequence). The CDR3 runs to 14 residues. CDR3 amino acids: CASSGTGKADTIYF. For the CDR3, the DNA is TGCGCCAGCAGCGGCACCGGGAAAGCGGACACCATATATTTT.

This chain uses TRBV4-2 with TRBJ2-7, with a tentative D call TRBD1 (6 bases). Germline CDR1 and CDR2: LGHNA and YNFKEQ. The CDR3 has 14 amino acids. Trimming stripped 4 bases from V and 0 bases from J, with 10 bases between. CDR3 loop: CASSPRDNSYEQYF. The CDR3 bases are TGTGCCAGCAGCCCCCGGGACAACTCCTACGAGCAGTACTTC.

This chain joins TRBV4-3 and TRBJ2-1, with 13 bases aligning to TRBD2. V was pared by 1 base and J by 4 bases, with 7 bases of the junction left unmatched. Germline CDR1 reads LGHNA; CDR2 reads YSLEER. The CDR3 spans 18 residues. The CDR3 coding sequence is TGCGCCAGCAGCCAAGGAGGACTAGCGGGAGCTGGGTACAATGAGCAGTTCTTC. Protein: CASSQGGLAGAGYNEQFF.

CDR3 region: CASSEEGAGAYNEQFF. The DNA for the CDR3 is TGTGCCAGCAGTGAAGAAGGTGCGGGGGCCTACAATGAGCAGTTCTTC. V is TRBV2 and J is TRBJ2-1, with 7 bases fitting TRBD2. The CDR3 consists of 16 residues. V lost 1 base and J lost 2; bases outside the gene matches: 5. The germline CDR1 and CDR2 sequences are SNHLY and FYNNEI.

The chain joins TRBV4-3 to TRBJ2-1, with 14 nucleotides matching TRBD2. The CDR3 is 19 amino acids. The V segment lost 7 bases and the J segment 5 bases; nucleotides outside the gene matches: 16. CDR1 and CDR2 (germline): LGHNA, YSLEER. As DNA, the CDR3 is TGCGCCAGCACCCGGGCCCGACTAGCGGGAGGGCCGCAGGACAATGAGCAGTTCTTC. It translates to CASTRARLAGGPQDNEQFF.

The chain combines TRBV10-2 with TRBJ2-7; 8 nucleotides match TRBD2. V shed 7 bases, J shed 4 bases, and the junction held 9 bases outside the gene matches. The CDR3 consists of 14 residues. Germline-derived CDR1 and CDR2 are WSHSY and SAAADI. The CDR3 DNA sequence: TGCGCCAGCACCCCGGCGGGGGGTGGGTACGAGCAGTACTTC. Its protein is CASTPAGGGYEQYF.

The chain combines TRBV27 with TRBJ2-1; 9 positions match TRBD2. The V segment lost 7 bases and the J segment 5 bases; nucleotides outside the gene matches: 15. CDR3 size: 17 residues. CDR1 MNHEY and CDR2 SMNVEV come from the germline V gene (reference sequence). In DNA form, the CDR3 reads TGTGCCAGCACCTCTAAAATAAGCGGGAGGCAACACAATGAGCAGTTCTTC. This translates into CASTSKISGRQHNEQFF.

This chain links TRBV18 with TRBJ1-2; D perhaps matches TRBD1 (6 bases). The germline V gene has CDR1 KGHSH and CDR2 LQKENI. V was trimmed by 3 bases and J by 3 bases, leaving 23 bases between them. The CDR3 spans 18 residues. As DNA, the CDR3 is TGTGCCAGCTCACCCCCCGGGGCAGGGGCACAACCGTACTATGGCTACACCTTC. The encoded protein is CASSPPGAGAQPYYGYTF. The complete variable domain, with remaining parts taken from reference TRBV18 and TRBJ1-2, reads NAGVMQNPRHLVRRRGQEARLRCSPMKGHSHVYWYRQLPEEGLKFMVYLQKENIIDESGMPKERFSAEFPKEGPSILRIQQVVRGDSAAYFCASSPPGAGAQPYYGYTFGSGTRLTVV.

V and J are TRBV6-5 and TRBJ1-4; D remains ambiguous. The CDR3 consists of 15 residues. Germline lookup yields CDR1 MNHEY and CDR2 SVGAGI. The V and J ends lost 5 bases and 8 bases respectively, with 18 bases between them. CDR3 DNA: TGTGCCAGCAGTGGTCCGGGGAAGGAGAAAGAAAAACTGTTTTTT. Translating it yields CASSGPGKEKEKLFF.

The chain links TRBV5-1 to TRBJ2-2, with TRBD2 matching 8 bases. J gave up 1 base and V 0 bases, and 8 bases lay outside the gene matches. In germline, CDR1 is SGHRS, CDR2 YFSETQ. The length of the CDR3 is 18 residues. CDR3: CASSLDRLTSENTGELFF. The CDR3 bases are TGCGCCAGCAGCTTGGACCGACTGACTAGCGAGAACACCGGGGAGCTGTTTTTT.

This chain joins TRBV10-2 and TRBJ2-2, with D maybe TRBD1 (5 bases). The CDR3 totals 17 residues. V gave up 6 bases and J gave up 5 bases, with 22 bases separating them. Looked up from germline, CDR1 is WSHSY and CDR2 is SAAADI. The CDR3 region has the DNA TGCGCCAGCAGCTGGGGCAGCCTCACGAGAAATACCGGGGAGCTGTTTTTT. It translates to CASSWGSLTRNTGELFF.

The chain has TRBV27 and TRBJ2-5; 9 bases fit TRBD1. Unmatched junction bases numbered 4, after V lost 6 bases and J lost 5 bases. CDR1 MNHEY and CDR2 SMNVEV come from the germline V gene (reference sequence). This CDR3 spans 13 amino acids. CDR3 region: CASSRTGAETQYF. The CDR3 DNA reads TGTGCCAGCAGCCGGACAGGGGCCGAGACCCAGTACTTC.

This clone was seen more than once but under ten times. The CDR3 region is CASSFPGPPEAFF. DNA for the CDR3: TGTGCCAGCAGTTTCCCAGGGCCCCCTGAAGCTTTCTTT. This rearrangement joins TRBV28 to TRBJ1-1, with D tentatively TRBD1 (5 bases). Germline V gene data show CDR1 as MDHEN and CDR2 as SYDVKM. This CDR3 is built from 13 residues. The V gene lost 3 bases and the J gene lost 6 bases, with 11 bases spanning the gap. The complete variable domain, with remaining parts taken from reference TRBV28 and TRBJ1-1, reads DVKVTQSSRYLVKRTGEKVFLECVQDMDHENMFWYRQDPGLGLRLIYFSYDVKMKEKGDIPEGYSVSREKKERFSLILESASTNQTSMYLCASSFPGPPEAFFGQGTRLTVV.

The chain has TRBV4-2 and TRBJ2-1; possible D gene TRBD2, 7 bases. This CDR3 region has 19 residues. Germline V lookup: CDR1 LGHNA, CDR2 YNFKEQ. V lost 1 base and J lost 8, with 27 bases in between. The CDR3 sequence: CASSQVRGGEVRVLDEQFF. In DNA form, the CDR3 reads TGTGCCAGCAGCCAAGTTAGGGGGGGGGAGGTCAGGGTACTCGATGAGCAGTTCTTC.

This clone occurred a few times. The genes are TRBV28 and TRBJ1-5; D gene uncertain. CDR3 length: 11 amino acids. V was shortened by 4 bases and J by 7 bases, with 5 bases between the two germline ends. Germline V gene lookup returns CDR1 MDHEN and CDR2 SYDVKM. CDR3 nucleotide sequence: TGTGCCAGCAGTTCATCCCAGCCCCAGCATTTT. Protein product: CASSSSQPQHF.